This T cell receptor beta chain derives from a study of PD-1 blockade in classical Hodgkin lymphoma. The table came from immunoSEQ multiplex PCR; TCRdb's copy has only in-frame clones and leaves some out. The sample includes approximately 58,000 clones, around 90% of them seen just once. Study conclusions and caveats: Repertoires differed for reasons still undefined, possibly disease activity or prior therapy. Relapsed/refractory patients reportedly had the lowest baseline TCR diversity, below newly diagnosed patients, who were below healthy donors. Diversity similar to that of newly diagnosed patients was seen at baseline in complete responders.

Each patient relapsed following autologous stem cell transplantation, and prior brentuximab vedotin exposure differed. With 4 bases clipped from V and 0 bases from J, the junction kept 2 bases outside the gene matches. The CDR3 has 14 residues. Looked up from germline, CDR1 is SGHRS and CDR2 is YFSETQ. To note about this clone: The target antigen is unknown.

The chain carries TRBV5-1 and TRBJ1-1; 8 positions agree with TRBD1. The TCR was taken from a human donor with classical Hodgkin lymphoma. This specimen was peripheral blood mononuclear cells (PBMCs), taken before the second cycle of nivolumab. In nucleotides, the CDR3 is TGCGCCAGCAGCCGGACAGGGATGAACACTGAAGCTTTCTTT. Its translation is CASSRTGMNTEAFF. The full variable domain, completed using reference TRBV5-1 and TRBJ1-1, is KAGVTQTPRYLIKTRGQQVTLSCSPISGHRSVSWYQQTPGQGLQFLFEYFSETQRNKGNFPGRFSGRQFSNSRSEMNVSTLELGDSALYLCASSRTGMNTEAFFGQGTRLTVV.